This paragraph reports one T cell receptor beta chain. What it binds is unknown. The data were obtained in a study of OX40 agonist ivuxolimab in advanced cancers. Overall study context: Ivuxolimab was delivered to patients intravenously every 2 weeks at doses spanning 0.01 to 10 mg/kg. Three partial responders included one hepatocellular carcinoma patient and two cutaneous melanoma patients. Study outcomes and limitations: Circulating CD4+ and CD8+ T cells showed clonal expansion by week 6 at 0.1 to 3.0 mg/kg.

The assay was immunoSEQ multiplex PCR, and TCRdb's table has in-frame clones only and misses some. The sample shows more than 25,000 clones, about 93% of them seen only once. Sampled blood was obtained at baseline, cycle 4 day 1, and cycle 7 day 1. Source: CD4+ or CD8+ T cells sorted from blood, taken in a trial of the OX40 agonist ivuxolimab. The sequence derives from an adult with an advanced solid tumor such as melanoma, head and neck, liver or kidney cancer.

The DNA of the CDR3 is TGTGCCAGCAGCTCCGTCTCCTCGGAACCCCAGCATTTT. Translating it yields CASSSVSSEPQHF. The chain has TRBV7-2 and TRBJ1-5; D remains unclear. Trimming cost V 4 bases and J 10 bases, with 14 bases left between them. The CDR3 has 13 residues. CDR1 and CDR2 from the germline V gene are SGHTA and FQGNSA.